What follows are 5 T cell receptor beta chains derived from one specimen sequenced in a study of T-cell reconstitution after alpha-beta-depleted transplantation in children. Preparing the TCRbeta library involved the use of unique molecular identifiers. Via MiXCR, TCRdb re-called the PCR reads, giving one row per CDR3 protein. Of 540,000 or so distinct CDR3 sequences listed, under 25% are singletons. The input for sequencing was PBMCs, mostly from graft donor cells, taken 360 days after TCRalphabeta/CD19-depleted stem cell transplant. All receptors come from a boy in the first two years of life who had a stem cell transplant for acute myeloid leukemia, so the T cells may come from the graft donor.

The chain links TRBV7-9 to TRBJ2-7, with 7 bases fitting TRBD1. Per the germline V gene, CDR1 is SEHNR and CDR2 is FQNEAQ (reference sequence). Trimming cost V 10 bases and J 5 bases; bases outside gene matches: 11. The CDR3 is made up of 13 amino acids. CDR3 coding DNA: TGTGCCACCCAGTCGTTAGACAGGGACGAGCAGTACTTC. As protein: CATQSLDRDEQYF.

The sample holds many counts of this clonotype. The rearrangement links TRBV20-1 to TRBJ1-1; 7 bases line up with TRBD1. The junction had 8 bases not matched to a gene; V was cut back by 7 bases and J by 3 bases. Germline values: CDR1 DFQATT, CDR2 SNEGSKA (reference sequence). This CDR3 is 13 amino acids long. CDR3 residues: CSVLEGADTEAFF. CDR3 nucleotide sequence: TGCAGTGTTCTCGAGGGGGCGGACACTGAAGCTTTCTTT.

This chain uses TRBV6-5 with TRBJ1-1, with unresolved D. CDR1 and CDR2 from the germline V gene are MNHEY and SVGAGI. The CDR3 totals 14 residues. Trimming took off 0 bases at V and 4 bases at J, with 9 bases between the two ends. The CDR3 is CASSYSKVGTEAFF. CDR3 sequence (DNA): TGTGCCAGCAGTTACTCGAAGGTTGGCACTGAAGCTTTCTTT.

The chain uses TRBV18 and TRBJ2-3, with D unresolved. This CDR3 has 19 amino acids. The V end lost 0 bases, the J end lost 2 bases, and 21 bases lay between the germline ends. The germline CDR1 and CDR2 sequences are KGHSH and LQKENI. The CDR3 sequence: CASSPPVDGSSFPTDTQYF. Written as DNA, the CDR3 is TGTGCCAGCTCACCACCGGTGGATGGCAGCTCCTTTCCCACAGATACGCAGTATTTT. The full variable domain, with the rest looked up from reference TRBV18 and TRBJ2-3, is NAGVMQNPRHLVRRRGQEARLRCSPMKGHSHVYWYRQLPEEGLKFMVYLQKENIIDESGMPKERFSAEFPKEGPSILRIQQVVRGDSAAYFCASSPPVDGSSFPTDTQYFGPGTRLTVL.

The chain combines TRBV15 with TRBJ2-2; possible D gene TRBD1, 6 bases. CDR3 length: 16 residues. V lost 0 bases and J lost 1, with 9 bases in between. Germline CDR1 reads LNHNV; CDR2 reads YYDKDF (reference sequence). CDR3 amino acids: CATSRDPGQNTGELFF. The CDR3 DNA follows: TGTGCCACCAGCAGAGATCCGGGACAGAACACCGGGGAGCTGTTTTTT.